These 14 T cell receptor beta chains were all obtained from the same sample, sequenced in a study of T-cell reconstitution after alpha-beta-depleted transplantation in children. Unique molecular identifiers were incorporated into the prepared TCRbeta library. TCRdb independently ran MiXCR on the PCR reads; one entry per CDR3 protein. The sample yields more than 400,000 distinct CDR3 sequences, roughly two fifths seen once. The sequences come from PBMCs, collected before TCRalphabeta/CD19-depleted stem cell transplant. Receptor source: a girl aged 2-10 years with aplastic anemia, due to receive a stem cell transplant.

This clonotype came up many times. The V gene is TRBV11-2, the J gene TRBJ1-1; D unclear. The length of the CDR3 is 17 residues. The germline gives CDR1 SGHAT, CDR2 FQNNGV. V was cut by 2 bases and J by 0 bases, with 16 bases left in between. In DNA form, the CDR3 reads TGTGCCAGCAGCTTACGTTCTATCCAGTTTATGAACACTGAAGCTTTCTTT. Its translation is CASSLRSIQFMNTEAFF.

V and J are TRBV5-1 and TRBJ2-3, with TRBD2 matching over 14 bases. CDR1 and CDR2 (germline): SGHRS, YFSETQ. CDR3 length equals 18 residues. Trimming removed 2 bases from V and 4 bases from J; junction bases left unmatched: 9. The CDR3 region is CASSFLTSGGAAADTQYF. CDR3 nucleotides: TGCGCCAGCAGCTTCCTGACTAGCGGGGGGGCAGCCGCAGATACGCAGTATTTT.

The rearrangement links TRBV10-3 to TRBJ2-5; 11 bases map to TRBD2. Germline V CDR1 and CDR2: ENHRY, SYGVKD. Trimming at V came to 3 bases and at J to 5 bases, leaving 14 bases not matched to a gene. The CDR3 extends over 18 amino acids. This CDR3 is CAISESKNSGGAWETQYF. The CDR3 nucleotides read TGTGCCATCAGTGAATCCAAAAATAGCGGGGGGGCGTGGGAGACCCAGTACTTC.

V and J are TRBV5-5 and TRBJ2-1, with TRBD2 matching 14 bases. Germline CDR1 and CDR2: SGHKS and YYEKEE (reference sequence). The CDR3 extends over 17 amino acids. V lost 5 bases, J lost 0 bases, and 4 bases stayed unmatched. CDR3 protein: CASRGLAGDSSYNEQFF. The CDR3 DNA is TGTGCCAGCAGGGGACTAGCGGGAGATAGCTCCTACAATGAGCAGTTCTTC.

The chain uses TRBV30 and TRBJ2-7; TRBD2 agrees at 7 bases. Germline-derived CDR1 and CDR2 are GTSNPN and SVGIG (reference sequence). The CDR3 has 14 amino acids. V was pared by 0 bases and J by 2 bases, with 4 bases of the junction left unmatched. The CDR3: CAWSVKGLPYEQYF. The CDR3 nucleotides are TGTGCCTGGAGTGTAAAGGGACTACCCTACGAGCAGTACTTC.

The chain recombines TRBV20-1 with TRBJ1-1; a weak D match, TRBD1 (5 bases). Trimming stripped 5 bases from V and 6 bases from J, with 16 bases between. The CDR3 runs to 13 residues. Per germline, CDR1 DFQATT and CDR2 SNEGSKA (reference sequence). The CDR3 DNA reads TGCAGTGCTCGAGGGACCGGGTACGCTGAAGCTTTCTTT. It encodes CSARGTGYAEAFF.

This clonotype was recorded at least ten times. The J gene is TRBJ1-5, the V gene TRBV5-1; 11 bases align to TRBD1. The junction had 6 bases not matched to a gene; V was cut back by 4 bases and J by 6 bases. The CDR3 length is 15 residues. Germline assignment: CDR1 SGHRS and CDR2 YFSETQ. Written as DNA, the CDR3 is TGCGCCAGCAGCCCCGGACAGGGGGCGGGTCAGCCCCAGCATTTT. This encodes CASSPGQGAGQPQHF.

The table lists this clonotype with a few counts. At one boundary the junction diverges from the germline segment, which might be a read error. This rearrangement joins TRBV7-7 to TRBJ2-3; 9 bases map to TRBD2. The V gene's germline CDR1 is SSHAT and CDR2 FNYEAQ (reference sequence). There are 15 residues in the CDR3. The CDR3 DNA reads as TGTGCTAGCAGCTTAGCGGGAGACGGCACAGATACGCAGTATTTT. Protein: CASSLAGDGTDTQYF.

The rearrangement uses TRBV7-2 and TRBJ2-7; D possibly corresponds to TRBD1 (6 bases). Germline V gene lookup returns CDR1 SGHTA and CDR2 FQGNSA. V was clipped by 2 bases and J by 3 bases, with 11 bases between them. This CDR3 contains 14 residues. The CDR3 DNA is TGTGCCAGCAGCTTAAGACAGGATAGCTACGAGCAGTACTTC. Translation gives CASSLRQDSYEQYF.

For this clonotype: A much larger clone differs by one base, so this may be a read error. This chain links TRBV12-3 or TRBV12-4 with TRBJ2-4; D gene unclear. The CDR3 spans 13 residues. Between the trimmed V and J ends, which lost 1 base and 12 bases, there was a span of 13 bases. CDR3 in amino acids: CASSLGPKYNQYF. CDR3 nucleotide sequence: TGTGCCAGCAGTTTAGGCCCAAAGTACAATCAGTACTTC.

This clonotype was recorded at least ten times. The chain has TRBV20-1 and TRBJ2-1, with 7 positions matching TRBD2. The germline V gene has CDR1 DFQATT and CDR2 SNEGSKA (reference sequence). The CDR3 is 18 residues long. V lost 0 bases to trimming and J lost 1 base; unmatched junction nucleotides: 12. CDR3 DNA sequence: TGCAGTGCTAGAGATCCCCAGAGACCTAGCGGATCCTACAATGAGCAGTTCTTC. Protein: CSARDPQRPSGSYNEQFF.

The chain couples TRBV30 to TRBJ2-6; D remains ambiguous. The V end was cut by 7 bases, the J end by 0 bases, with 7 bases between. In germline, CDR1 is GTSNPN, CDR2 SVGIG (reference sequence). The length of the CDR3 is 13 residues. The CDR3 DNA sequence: TGTGCCTCCAAAACCTCTGGGGCCAACGTCCTGACTTTC. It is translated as CASKTSGANVLTF.

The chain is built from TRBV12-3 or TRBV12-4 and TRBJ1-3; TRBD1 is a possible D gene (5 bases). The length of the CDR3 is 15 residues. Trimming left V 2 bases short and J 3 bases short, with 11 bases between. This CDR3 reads CASSLNWGSGNTIYF. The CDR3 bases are TGTGCCAGCAGTTTAAATTGGGGGAGTGGAAACACCATATATTTT.

The CDR3 sequence: CASRGEQDGYEQYF. CDR3 coding DNA: TGTGCCAGCAGGGGGGAACAGGACGGTTACGAGCAGTACTTC. The chain has TRBV28 and TRBJ2-7; D is possibly TRBD1 or TRBD2 (5 bases each). V gave up 6 bases and J gave up 4 bases, with 16 bases separating them. This CDR3 has 14 amino acids. CDR1 is MDHEN, CDR2 SYDVKM, per germline. The variable domain in full, with the rest retrieved from reference TRBV28 and TRBJ2-7, is DVKVTQSSRYLVKRTGEKVFLECVQDMDHENMFWYRQDPGLGLRLIYFSYDVKMKEKGDIPEGYSVSREKKERFSLILESASTNQTSMYLCASRGEQDGYEQYFGPGTRLTVT.